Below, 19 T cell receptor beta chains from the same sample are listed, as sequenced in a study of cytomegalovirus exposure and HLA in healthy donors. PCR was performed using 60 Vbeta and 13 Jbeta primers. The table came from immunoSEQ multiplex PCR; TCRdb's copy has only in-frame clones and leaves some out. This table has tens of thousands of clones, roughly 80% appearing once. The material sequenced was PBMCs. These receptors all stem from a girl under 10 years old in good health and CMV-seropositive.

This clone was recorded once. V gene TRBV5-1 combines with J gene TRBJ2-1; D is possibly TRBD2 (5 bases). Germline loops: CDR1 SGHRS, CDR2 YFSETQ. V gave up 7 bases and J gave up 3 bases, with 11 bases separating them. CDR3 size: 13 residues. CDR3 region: CASRGSYYNEQFF. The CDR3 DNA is TGCGCCAGCCGAGGGAGTTACTACAATGAGCAGTTCTTC.

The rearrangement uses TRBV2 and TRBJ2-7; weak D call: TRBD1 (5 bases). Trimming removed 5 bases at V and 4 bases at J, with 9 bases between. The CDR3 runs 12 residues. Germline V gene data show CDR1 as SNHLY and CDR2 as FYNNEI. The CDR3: CASSQTGYEQYF. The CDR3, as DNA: TGTGCCAGCAGTCAAACAGGTTACGAGCAGTACTTC.

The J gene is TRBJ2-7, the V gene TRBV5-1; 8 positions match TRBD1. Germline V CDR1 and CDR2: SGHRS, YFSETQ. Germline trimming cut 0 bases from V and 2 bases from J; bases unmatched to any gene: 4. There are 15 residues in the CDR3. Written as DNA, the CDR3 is TGCGCCAGCAGCTTGGCGGACAGGGAGACCTACGAGCAGTACTTC. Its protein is CASSLADRETYEQYF.

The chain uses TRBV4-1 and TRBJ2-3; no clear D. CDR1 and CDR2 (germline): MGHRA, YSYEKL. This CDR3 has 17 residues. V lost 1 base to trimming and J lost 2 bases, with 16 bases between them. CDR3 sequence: CASSQGAGLQFTDTQYF. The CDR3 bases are TGCGCCAGCAGCCAAGGTGCTGGGCTCCAGTTCACAGATACGCAGTATTTT.

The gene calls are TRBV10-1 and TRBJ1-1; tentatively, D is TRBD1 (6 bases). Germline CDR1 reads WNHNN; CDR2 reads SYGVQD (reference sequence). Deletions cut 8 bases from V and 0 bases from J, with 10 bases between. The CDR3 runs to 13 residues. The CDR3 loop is CASARGMNTEAFF. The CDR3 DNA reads TGCGCCAGCGCCAGGGGAATGAACACTGAAGCTTTCTTT.

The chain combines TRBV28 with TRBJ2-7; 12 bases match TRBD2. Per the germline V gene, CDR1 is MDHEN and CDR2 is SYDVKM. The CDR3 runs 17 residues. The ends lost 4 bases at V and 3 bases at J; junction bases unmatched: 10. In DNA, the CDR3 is TGTGCCAGCAGTTCCACGGAACTAGCGGGAGGTGTCTACGAGCAGTACTTC. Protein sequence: CASSSTELAGGVYEQYF.

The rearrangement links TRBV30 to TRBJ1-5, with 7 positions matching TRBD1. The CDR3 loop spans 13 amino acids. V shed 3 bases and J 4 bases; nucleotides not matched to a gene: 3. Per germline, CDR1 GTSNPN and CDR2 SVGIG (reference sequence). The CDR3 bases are TGTGCCTGGAGCCGACAGGGAAATCAGCCCCAGCATTTT. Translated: CAWSRQGNQPQHF.

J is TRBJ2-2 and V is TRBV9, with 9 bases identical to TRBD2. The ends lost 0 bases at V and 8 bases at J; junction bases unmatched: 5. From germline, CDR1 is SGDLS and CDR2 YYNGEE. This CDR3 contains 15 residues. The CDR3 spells CASSVGGSGRGELFF. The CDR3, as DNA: TGTGCCAGCAGCGTAGGAGGTAGCGGGAGAGGGGAGCTGTTTTTT. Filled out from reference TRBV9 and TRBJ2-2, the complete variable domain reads DSGVTQTPKHLITATGQRVTLRCSPRSGDLSVYWYQQSLDQGLQFLIQYYNGEERAKGNILERFSAQQFPDLHSELNLSSLELGDSALYFCASSVGGSGRGELFFGEGSRLTVL.

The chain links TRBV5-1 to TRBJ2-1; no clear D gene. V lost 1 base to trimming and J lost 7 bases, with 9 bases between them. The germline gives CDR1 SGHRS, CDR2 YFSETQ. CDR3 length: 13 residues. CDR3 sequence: CASSLQVENEQFF. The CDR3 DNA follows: TGCGCCAGCAGCTTGCAGGTCGAGAATGAGCAGTTCTTC.

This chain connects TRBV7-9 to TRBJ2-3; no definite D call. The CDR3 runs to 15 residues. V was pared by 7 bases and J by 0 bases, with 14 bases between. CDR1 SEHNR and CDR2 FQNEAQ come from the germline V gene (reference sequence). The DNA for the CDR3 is TGTGCCAGCACCCCTTCAACGACAAGCACAGATACGCAGTATTTT. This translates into CASTPSTTSTDTQYF. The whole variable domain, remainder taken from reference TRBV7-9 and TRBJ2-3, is DTGVSQNPRHKITKRGQNVTFRCDPISEHNRLYWYRQTLGQGPEFLTYFQNEAQLEKSRLLSDRFSAERPKGSFSTLEIQRTEQGDSAMYLCASTPSTTSTDTQYFGPGTRLTVL.

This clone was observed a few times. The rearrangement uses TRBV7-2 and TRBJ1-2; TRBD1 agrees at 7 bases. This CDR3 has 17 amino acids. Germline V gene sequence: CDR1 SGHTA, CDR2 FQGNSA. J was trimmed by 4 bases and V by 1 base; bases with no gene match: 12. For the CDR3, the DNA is TGTGCCAGCAGCTTAGTCGAGGGACAGCCAGGCGTCTATGGCTACACCTTC. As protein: CASSLVEGQPGVYGYTF.

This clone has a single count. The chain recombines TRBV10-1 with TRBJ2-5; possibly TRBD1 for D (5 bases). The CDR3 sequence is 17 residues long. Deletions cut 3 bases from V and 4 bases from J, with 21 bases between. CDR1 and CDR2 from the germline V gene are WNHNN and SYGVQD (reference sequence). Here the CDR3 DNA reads TGCGCCAGCAGTGATAGCCTGGGGCCACCCGGTGCAGAGACCCAGTACTTC. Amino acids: CASSDSLGPPGAETQYF.

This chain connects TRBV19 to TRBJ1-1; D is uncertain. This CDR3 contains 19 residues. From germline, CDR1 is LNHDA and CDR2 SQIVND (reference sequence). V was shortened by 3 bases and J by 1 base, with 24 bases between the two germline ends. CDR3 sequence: CASSITARVGEYKNTEAFF. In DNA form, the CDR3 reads TGTGCCAGTAGTATTACCGCGCGGGTTGGAGAATACAAGAACACTGAAGCTTTCTTT.

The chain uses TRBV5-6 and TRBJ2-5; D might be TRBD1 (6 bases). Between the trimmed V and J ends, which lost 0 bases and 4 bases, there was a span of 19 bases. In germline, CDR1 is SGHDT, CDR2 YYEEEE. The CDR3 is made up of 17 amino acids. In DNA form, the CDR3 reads TGTGCCAGCAGCTTGGCTTTATTCGACAGGTCGGGAGAGACCCAGTACTTC. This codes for CASSLALFDRSGETQYF.

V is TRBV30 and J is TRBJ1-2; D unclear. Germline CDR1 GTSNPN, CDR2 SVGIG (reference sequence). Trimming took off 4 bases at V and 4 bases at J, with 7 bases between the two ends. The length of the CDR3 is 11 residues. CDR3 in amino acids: CAWTTTYGYTF. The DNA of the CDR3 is TGTGCCTGGACCACTACCTATGGCTACACCTTC.

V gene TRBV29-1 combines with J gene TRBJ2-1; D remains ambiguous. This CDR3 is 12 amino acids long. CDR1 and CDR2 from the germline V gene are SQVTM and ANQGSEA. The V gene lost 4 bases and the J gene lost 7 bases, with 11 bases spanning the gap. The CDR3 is CSVVRSPNEQFF. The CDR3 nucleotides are TGCAGCGTTGTACGGAGTCCGAATGAGCAGTTCTTC.

The CDR3 protein is CASSLGPDRGSYEQYF. DNA of the CDR3: TGTGCCAGCAGCTTAGGACCCGACAGGGGTAGCTACGAGCAGTACTTC. The V and J genes are TRBV7-9 and TRBJ2-7, with 8 bases aligning to TRBD1. Germline V gives CDR1 SEHNR, CDR2 FQNEAQ (reference sequence). The CDR3 is 16 amino acids. J was trimmed by 3 bases and V by 1 base; bases with no gene match: 8.

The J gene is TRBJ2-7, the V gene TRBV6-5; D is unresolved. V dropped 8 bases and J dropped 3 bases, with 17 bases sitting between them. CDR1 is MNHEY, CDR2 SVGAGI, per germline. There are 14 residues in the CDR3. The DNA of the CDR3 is TGTGCCAGCTCGTACGAGTCTCCTTTCTACGAGCAGTACTTC. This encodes CASSYESPFYEQYF.

The CDR3 DNA reads as TGTGCCAGCAACAGCCAACCTGGGACAGAGCAGTACTTC. It specifies CASNSQPGTEQYF. V usage is TRBV6-1 and J usage is TRBJ2-7, with D perhaps matching TRBD1 (6 bases). The CDR3 is made up of 13 amino acids. Per the germline V gene, CDR1 is MNHNS and CDR2 is SASEGT. V was shortened by 7 bases and J by 7 bases, with 17 bases between the two germline ends.